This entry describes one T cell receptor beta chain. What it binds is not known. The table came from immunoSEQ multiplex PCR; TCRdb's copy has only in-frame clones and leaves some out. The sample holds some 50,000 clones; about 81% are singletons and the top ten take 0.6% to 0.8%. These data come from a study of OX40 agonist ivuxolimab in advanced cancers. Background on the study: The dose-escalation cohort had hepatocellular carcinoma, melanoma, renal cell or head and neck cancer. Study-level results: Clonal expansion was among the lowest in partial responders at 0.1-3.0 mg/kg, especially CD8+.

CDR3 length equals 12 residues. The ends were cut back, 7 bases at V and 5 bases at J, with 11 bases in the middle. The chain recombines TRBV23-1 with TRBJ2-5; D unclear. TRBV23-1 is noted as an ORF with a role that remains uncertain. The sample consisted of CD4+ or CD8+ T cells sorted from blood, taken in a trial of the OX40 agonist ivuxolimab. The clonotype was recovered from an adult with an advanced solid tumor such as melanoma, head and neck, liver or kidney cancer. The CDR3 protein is CASMAKDETQYF. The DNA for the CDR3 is TGCGCCAGCATGGCCAAGGACGAGACCCAGTACTTC.